This T cell receptor beta chain was captured by sequencing in a study of T cell responses to AZD1222 COVID-19 vaccine. Germline CDR1 and CDR2: MNHEY and SVGAGI. This CDR3 is built from 14 residues. Losses at the gene ends were 5 bases for V and 8 bases for J; bases not matched to a gene: 10. Assay: immunoSEQ multiplex PCR; the TCRdb copy retains only in-frame clones and omits some. Of over 130,000 clones detected, 85% to 95% appear once; the ten largest clones hold 3.5% to 4.5%. Sequencing used peripheral blood, obtained 28 days after the second AZD1222 dose. The clonotype originates from an adult who received the AZD1222 COVID-19 vaccine. The chain recombines TRBV6-5 with TRBJ1-1; 8 bases are a match to TRBD1. CDR3 sequence: CASSLTWDRREAFF. DNA for the CDR3: TGTGCCAGCAGTCTTACCTGGGACAGGCGGGAAGCTTTCTTT.